The 22 T cell receptor beta chains in this list originate from one sample, sequenced in a study of shared clonotypes between healthy human individuals. Profiling relied on immunoSEQ multiplex PCR, and the TCRdb table lists in-frame clones only, not all of them. The table lists 2 million to 2.5 million clones, 85% to 95% of them singletons. Sequences were obtained from naive CD4+ T cells from PBMCs. Described subset: CD45RA+ positively selected. These receptors came from a young man in good health. Some clones in this sample may be carry-over from other donors' samples.

V usage is TRBV25-1 and J usage is TRBJ1-6; the D is unclear. CDR1 and CDR2 from the germline V gene are MGHDK and SYGVNS. Trimming cost V 8 bases and J 13 bases, with 15 bases left between them. The CDR3 has 12 amino acids. CDR3 nucleotide sequence: TGTGCCAGCGGAGGTCAGGTCGGCCCCCTCCACTTT. This sequence encodes CASGGQVGPLHF.

This clone was counted once. This rearrangement joins TRBV10-3 to TRBJ1-5, with D hard to call. This CDR3 region has 14 residues. V dropped 2 bases and J dropped 0 bases, with 5 bases sitting between them. The germline CDR1 and CDR2 sequences are ENHRY and SYGVKD. The CDR3 coding sequence is TGTGCCATCAGTGAGGTGAATAGCAATCAGCCCCAGCATTTT. This encodes CAISEVNSNQPQHF.

This clone showed up just a few times. This chain joins TRBV5-1 and TRBJ1-1; D might be TRBD1 (6 bases). The CDR3 length is 14 residues. Trimming removed 4 bases at V and 11 bases at J, with 21 bases between. Germline CDR1 is SGHRS and CDR2 is YFSETQ. The CDR3 reads CASSRAAEQGLAFF. The CDR3 nucleotides are TGCGCCAGCAGCCGAGCCGCTGAACAGGGTTTGGCTTTCTTT.

With respect to this clone: Other DNA sequences in the sample encode the same CDR3. The V and J genes are TRBV5-1 and TRBJ1-5, with D perhaps matching TRBD1 (6 bases). The CDR3 extends over 14 amino acids. V lost 5 bases and J 7 bases, leaving 16 bases between the germline ends. Germline V gene data show CDR1 as SGHRS and CDR2 as YFSETQ. This CDR3 is CASSLVGGGQPQHF. Written as DNA, the CDR3 is TGCGCCAGCAGTCTGGTGGGGGGCGGCCAGCCCCAGCATTTT.

Note on this clone: Other nucleotide sequences in the sample specify the same CDR3. The chain couples TRBV5-1 to TRBJ2-1, with 8 nucleotides matching TRBD2. V shed 1 base and J 7 bases; nucleotides not matched to a gene: 4. The CDR3 runs to 14 residues. The germline V gene has CDR1 SGHRS and CDR2 YFSETQ. CDR3 protein: CASSLSGSGNEQFF. The DNA of the CDR3 is TGCGCCAGCAGCTTGAGCGGGAGTGGGAATGAGCAGTTCTTC.

The chain employs TRBV10-3 and TRBJ2-5, with D perhaps matching TRBD2 (5 bases). The germline V gene encodes CDR1 ENHRY and CDR2 SYGVKD. The V end was cut by 6 bases, the J end by 5 bases, with 7 bases between. This CDR3 has 11 residues. The CDR3 spells CAIRREETQYF. CDR3 DNA: TGTGCCATCAGGAGGGAGGAGACCCAGTACTTC.

This clone was found a few times. V is TRBV6-5 and J is TRBJ1-5; D is possibly TRBD1 (5 bases). Germline assignment: CDR1 MNHEY and CDR2 SVGAGI. The ends were cut back, 5 bases at V and 7 bases at J, with 15 bases in the middle. The CDR3 has 14 residues. Written as DNA, the CDR3 is TGTGCCAGCAGTCCCCGGCACGGGGGGCAGCCCCAGCATTTT. This encodes CASSPRHGGQPQHF.

CDR3 residues: CAISEHIGGNYSNQPQHF. The CDR3 region has the DNA TGTGCCATCAGTGAGCACATAGGGGGGAATTATAGCAATCAGCCCCAGCATTTT. The chain employs TRBV10-3 and TRBJ1-5; D may be TRBD1 (6 bases). The CDR3 has 18 residues. From germline, CDR1 is ENHRY and CDR2 SYGVKD. Trimming left V 2 bases short and J 0 bases short, with 17 bases between.

This clone has only one observation. The rearrangement uses TRBV9 and TRBJ2-3; D ambiguous. CDR1 is SGDLS and CDR2 is YYNGEE in the germline V gene. V lost 0 bases to trimming and J lost 0 bases, with 11 bases between them. The CDR3 totals 16 residues. The CDR3 region is CASSVGIGTSTDTQYF. In DNA, the CDR3 is TGTGCCAGCAGCGTAGGGATAGGTACTAGCACAGATACGCAGTATTTT.

The chain uses TRBV7-9 and TRBJ1-3; D is unresolved. There are 17 residues in the CDR3. Germline V lookup: CDR1 SEHNR, CDR2 FQNEAQ (reference sequence). Trimming stripped 5 bases from V and 0 bases from J, with 17 bases between. CDR3 loop: CASSRPPRPTSGNTIYF. CDR3 nucleotides: TGTGCCAGCAGCCGGCCCCCGAGACCAACCTCTGGAAACACCATATATTTT.

The CDR3 bases are TGTGCCAGCTATGACAGTCTGTTGAATGGCTACACCTTC. Amino acid sequence: CASYDSLLNGYTF. The gene calls are TRBV7-9 and TRBJ1-2; D possibly corresponds to TRBD1 (5 bases). With 8 bases removed from V and 6 bases from J, the gap between germline ends came to 16 bases. Germline loops: CDR1 SEHNR, CDR2 FQNEAQ (reference sequence). The CDR3 consists of 13 residues.

The rearrangement joins TRBV28 to TRBJ2-3, with D perhaps assigned TRBD1 or TRBD2 (5 bases each). The germline V gene encodes CDR1 MDHEN and CDR2 SYDVKM. V lost 4 bases and J 2 bases, leaving 19 bases between the germline ends. This CDR3 contains 17 residues. Here the CDR3 reads CASSSSWEHGATDTQYF. DNA for the CDR3: TGTGCCAGCAGTTCTTCCTGGGAGCATGGGGCCACAGATACGCAGTATTTT. Looking up the rest from reference TRBV28 and TRBJ2-3 gives the full variable domain: DVKVTQSSRYLVKRTGEKVFLECVQDMDHENMFWYRQDPGLGLRLIYFSYDVKMKEKGDIPEGYSVSREKKERFSLILESASTNQTSMYLCASSSSWEHGATDTQYFGPGTRLTVL.

The chain joins TRBV7-3 to TRBJ2-7; perhaps TRBD2 as D (5 bases). Looked up from germline, CDR1 is SGHTA and CDR2 is FQGTGA. The CDR3 loop spans 14 amino acids. Trimming left V 3 bases short and J 5 bases short, with 14 bases between. The CDR3 DNA reads TGTGCCAGCAGCTTGGGCGGGCTTCGGGACGAGCAGTACTTC. It translates to CASSLGGLRDEQYF. The full variable domain, its missing parts supplied by reference TRBV7-3 and TRBJ2-7, is GAGVSQTPSNKVTEKGKYVELRCDPISGHTALYWYRQSLGQGPEFLIYFQGTGAADDSGLPNDRFFAVRPEGSVSTLKIQRTERGDSAVYLCASSLGGLRDEQYFGPGTRLTVT.

The rearrangement uses TRBV5-1 and TRBJ1-2; 7 positions match TRBD1. This CDR3 contains 17 residues. Per germline, CDR1 SGHRS and CDR2 YFSETQ. J lost 2 bases, V lost 4 bases, and 14 bases had no gene match. The CDR3 nucleotides are TGCGCCAGCAGCCCCGTCCTCCCGACAGGGTCCAACTATGGCTACACCTTC. As protein: CASSPVLPTGSNYGYTF.

The chain links TRBV7-8 to TRBJ1-2; 7 bases line up with TRBD1. The CDR3 length is 13 residues. Germline V gives CDR1 SGHVS, CDR2 FQNEAQ. V lost 5 bases, J lost 2 bases, and 2 bases stayed unmatched. This CDR3 is CASSQQGNYGYTF. The CDR3 DNA reads as TGTGCCAGCAGCCAACAGGGGAACTATGGCTACACCTTC.

The rearrangement uses TRBV25-1 and TRBJ2-2; D not resolved. V lost 8 bases to trimming and J lost 8 bases, with 9 bases between them. Germline V lookup: CDR1 MGHDK, CDR2 SYGVNS. The CDR3 spans 11 residues. CDR3 sequence (DNA): TGTGCCAGCGGATTAAGGGGGGAGCTGTTTTTT. It codes for CASGLRGELFF. Based on the CDR3 plus reference TRBV25-1 and TRBJ2-2, the full variable domain is EADIYQTPRYLVIGTGKKITLECSQTMGHDKMYWYQQDPGMELHLIHYSYGVNSTEKGDLSSESTVSRIRTEHFPLTLESARPSHTSQYLCASGLRGELFFGEGSRLTVL.

The J gene is TRBJ2-5, the V gene TRBV2; 10 bases are shared with TRBD2. Germline assignment: CDR1 SNHLY and CDR2 FYNNEI. With V trimmed by 3 bases and J by 6 bases, 7 bases remained unmatched. CDR3 length: 15 residues. The CDR3 protein is CASSEDSGRRQTQYF. The CDR3 DNA reads as TGTGCCAGCAGTGAGGATAGCGGGAGGCGGCAGACCCAGTACTTC.

The chain employs TRBV7-2 and TRBJ1-2; D not certain. V lost 5 bases and J 6 bases, leaving 13 bases between the germline ends. This CDR3 is built from 13 residues. CDR1 is SGHTA, CDR2 FQGNSA, per germline. CDR3 amino acids: CASSRSGVDGYTF. The CDR3 coding sequence is TGTGCCAGCAGCCGGTCTGGGGTTGATGGCTACACCTTC.

This chain joins TRBV4-1 and TRBJ1-4; D unresolved. Trimming removed 4 bases at V and 8 bases at J, with 11 bases between. The CDR3 has 13 amino acids. Germline V CDR1 and CDR2: MGHRA, YSYEKL. For the CDR3, the DNA is TGCGCCAGCAGCCCAATCTCCAGGGAAAAACTGTTTTTT. Its translation is CASSPISREKLFF.

The rearrangement uses TRBV5-1 and TRBJ2-5; D perhaps matches TRBD2 (6 bases). The CDR3 has 13 amino acids. V was cut by 7 bases and J by 3 bases, with 13 bases left in between. Germline CDR1 reads SGHRS; CDR2 reads YFSETQ. The CDR3 DNA reads as TGCGCCAGCCGGGACGGCGGGGAAGAGACCCAGTACTTC. It is translated as CASRDGGEETQYF.

The gene calls are TRBV29-1 and TRBJ2-3, with D unclear. This CDR3 contains 12 residues. Per germline, CDR1 SQVTM and CDR2 ANQGSEA. V lost 7 bases to trimming and J lost 3 bases, with 11 bases between them. CDR3 DNA: TGCAGCGCCCCGAGCCAGACAGATACGCAGTATTTT. It codes for CSAPSQTDTQYF.

This clone was seen once. The chain is built from TRBV10-1 and TRBJ1-1; 7 bases map to TRBD1. Trimming took 7 bases from V and 4 from J; bases not matched to a gene: 6. There are 13 residues in the CDR3. CDR1 is WNHNN, CDR2 SYGVQD, per germline (reference sequence). CDR3 protein: CASTRGVGTEAFF. CDR3 sequence (DNA): TGCGCCAGCACCAGGGGGGTGGGCACTGAAGCTTTCTTT.